The 18 T cell receptor beta chains presented below share a single source sample, sequenced in a study of long-term antiretroviral therapy in people with HIV. This was the immunoSEQ v3.0 assay at survey level. The protocol was immunoSEQ multiplex PCR, while the TCRdb copy is restricted to in-frame clones and leaves out a portion. The repertoire has some 33,000 clones, roughly 96% of them found once; the top ten carry under 3%. The sequencing used unsorted PBMCs, collected about 6.6 years after starting antiretroviral therapy. Receptors originate from a man aged 25 to 40 with HIV.

The V gene is TRBV9, the J gene TRBJ1-2; D remains ambiguous. V was trimmed by 0 bases and J by 5 bases, leaving 11 bases between them. CDR1 and CDR2 from the germline V gene are SGDLS and YYNGEE. The CDR3 length is 14 residues. The CDR3 nucleotides are TGTGCCAGCAGCGTAGCGGCTGGGTCTTATGGCTACACCTTC. It translates to CASSVAAGSYGYTF.

On this clone itself: The identical CDR3 is also encoded by other nucleotide sequences in the sample. V usage is TRBV19 and J usage is TRBJ1-2; D is unclear. Trimming pared 2 bases from V and 5 bases from J, leaving 6 bases between. This CDR3 comprises 12 residues. Per germline, CDR1 LNHDA and CDR2 SQIVND (reference sequence). The CDR3 protein is CASSISVYGYTF. The CDR3 bases are TGTGCCAGTAGTATATCGGTTTATGGCTACACCTTC.

V and J are TRBV30 and TRBJ1-1; TRBD1 matches 8 bases. There are 12 residues in the CDR3. Per the germline V gene, CDR1 is GTSNPN and CDR2 is SVGIG (reference sequence). With V trimmed by 5 bases and J by 10 bases, 9 bases remained unmatched. CDR3 nucleotides: TGTGCCTGGGGAGACAGGGGATTGCCAGCTTTCTTT. Amino acid sequence: CAWGDRGLPAFF.

The J gene is TRBJ1-1, the V gene TRBV7-9; D is unclear. Germline CDR1 SEHNR, CDR2 FQNEAQ (reference sequence). CDR3 length equals 12 residues. Trimming removed 6 bases at V and 4 bases at J, with 9 bases between. In DNA, the CDR3 is TGTGCCAGCAGTAGCGGAGTCACTGAAGCTTTCTTT. Translating gives CASSSGVTEAFF.

V gene TRBV6-1 combines with J gene TRBJ1-2; D possibly corresponds to TRBD1 (6 bases). The germline V and J ends were trimmed by 6 bases and 6 bases, with 14 bases remaining between them. The CDR3 has 13 amino acids. The V gene's germline CDR1 is MNHNS and CDR2 SASEGT. Written as DNA, the CDR3 is TGTGCCAGCAGGGATAGGACAGATGATGGCTACACCTTC. This translates into CASRDRTDDGYTF.

The chain is built from TRBV5-4 and TRBJ1-2; TRBD1 matches 9 bases. V dropped 2 bases and J dropped 3; count of bases not matched to a gene: 5. CDR1 and CDR2 from the germline V gene are SGHNT and YYREEE (reference sequence). The CDR3 is 15 residues long. The CDR3 protein is CASSFEDRGHYGYTF. As DNA, the CDR3 is TGTGCCAGCAGCTTCGAGGACAGGGGTCACTATGGCTACACCTTC.

The V call is TRBV5-6, the J call TRBJ1-6; a possible D gene is TRBD1 (5 bases). The CDR3 sequence is 13 residues long. Trimming left V 1 base short and J 7 bases short, with 6 bases between. The V gene's germline CDR1 is SGHDT and CDR2 YYEEEE. CDR3 residues: CASSLSGNSPLHF. Written as DNA, the CDR3 is TGTGCCAGCAGCTTGTCAGGGAATTCACCCCTCCACTTT.

A single count supports this clone. This chain connects TRBV10-3 to TRBJ1-4; maybe TRBD1 (5 bases). CDR1 and CDR2 (germline): ENHRY, SYGVKD. Trimming took off 11 bases at V and 12 bases at J, with 25 bases between the two ends. CDR3 length equals 14 residues. The CDR3 reads CAAAAVAAKGELFF. CDR3 sequence (DNA): TGTGCCGCGGCAGCGGTGGCGGCTAAAGGGGAACTGTTTTTT.

The genes are TRBV4-1 and TRBJ2-3; TRBD2 matches at 13 bases. The germline V gene has CDR1 MGHRA and CDR2 YSYEKL. V shed 4 bases, J shed 5 bases, and the junction held 12 bases outside the gene matches. CDR3 length: 18 amino acids. The CDR3 is CASSLGLAGVFGKDTQYF. The DNA for the CDR3 is TGCGCCAGCAGCCTTGGACTAGCGGGAGTATTTGGTAAAGATACGCAGTATTTT.

This chain uses TRBV7-9 with TRBJ1-1; D remains ambiguous. The germline V gene encodes CDR1 SEHNR and CDR2 FQNEAQ (reference sequence). Trimming cost V 1 base and J 5 bases, with 11 bases left between them. The CDR3 loop spans 14 amino acids. The CDR3 sequence is CASSLVGDDTEAFF. Here the CDR3 DNA reads TGTGCCAGCAGCTTAGTTGGAGATGATACTGAAGCTTTCTTT.

This chain uses TRBV6-1 with TRBJ2-3; D is undetermined. The CDR3 contains 14 residues. From germline, CDR1 is MNHNS and CDR2 SASEGT. The ends were cut back, 2 bases at V and 2 bases at J, with 8 bases in the middle. The CDR3 is CASSELHFTDTQYF. The CDR3 DNA sequence: TGTGCCAGCAGTGAATTGCACTTCACAGATACGCAGTATTTT.

V gene TRBV13 combines with J gene TRBJ2-2; perhaps TRBD1 as D (5 bases). Germline V gene data show CDR1 as PRHDT and CDR2 as FYEKMQ (reference sequence). The CDR3 spans 13 residues. V lost 0 bases and J 9 bases, leaving 8 bases between the germline ends. CDR3 nucleotides: TGTGCCAGCAGCTTAGGTCAGGGAAGGGAGCTGTTTTTT. Its protein is CASSLGQGRELFF.

The V gene is TRBV7-2, the J gene TRBJ1-1, with D unclear. The V and J ends lost 2 bases and 6 bases respectively, with 10 bases between them. Per the germline V gene, CDR1 is SGHTA and CDR2 is FQGNSA. The CDR3 sequence is 13 residues long. CDR3 loop: CASSLQGFSEAFF. CDR3 nucleotides: TGTGCCAGCAGCTTACAAGGGTTCTCTGAAGCTTTCTTT.

J is TRBJ2-5 and V is TRBV11-2; no reliable D call. CDR3 length: 13 amino acids. The V end lost 3 bases, the J end lost 5 bases, and 10 bases lay between the germline ends. Germline-derived CDR1 and CDR2 are SGHAT and FQNNGV. CDR3 sequence (DNA): TGTGCCAGCAGCTTCGTTAGGGCGGAGACCCAGTACTTC. Translation: CASSFVRAETQYF.

This clone was detected only once. The rearrangement joins TRBV7-2 to TRBJ2-5; possibly TRBD2 for D (6 bases). Trimming took 5 bases from V and 4 from J, leaving 17 bases between them. The CDR3 runs 15 residues. Per germline, CDR1 SGHTA and CDR2 FQGNSA. DNA of the CDR3: TGTGCCAGCAGCCGGGGACTCCCTCAGGTAGAGACCCAGTACTTC. Translated, it gives CASSRGLPQVETQYF. Combining the CDR3 with reference TRBV7-2 and TRBJ2-5 gives the whole variable domain GAGVSQSPSNKVTEKGKDVELRCDPISGHTALYWYRQSLGQGLEFLIYFQGNSAPDKSGLPSDRFSAERTGGSVSTLTIQRTQQEDSAVYLCASSRGLPQVETQYFGPGTRLLVL.

The V and J genes are TRBV2 and TRBJ2-1, with 12 bases fitting TRBD2. Germline assignment: CDR1 SNHLY and CDR2 FYNNEI. J lost 7 bases, V lost 6 bases, and 4 bases had no gene match. The CDR3 length is 14 residues. CDR3 DNA: TGTGCCAGCAGAGGGACTAGCGGGTGGAATGAGCAGTTCTTC. Translation gives CASRGTSGWNEQFF.

This clone was observed a single time. The V gene is TRBV18, the J gene TRBJ2-2; 7 nucleotides line up with TRBD1. The CDR3 sequence is 15 residues long. V was pared by 3 bases and J by 0 bases, with 1 base of the junction left unmatched. Germline V gene data show CDR1 as KGHSH and CDR2 as LQKENI. As DNA, the CDR3 is TGTGCCAGCTCACCCGGGACAGCGAACACCGGGGAGCTGTTTTTT. Translation gives CASSPGTANTGELFF.

The rearrangement links TRBV6-5 to TRBJ1-1, with D unclear. V lost 6 bases, J lost 1 base, and 9 bases lay in between. This CDR3 has 13 amino acids. Germline V gene lookup returns CDR1 MNHEY and CDR2 SVGAGI. CDR3 DNA: TGTGCCAGCAGCCCAGTGGGGAACACTGAAGCTTTCTTT. Amino acid sequence: CASSPVGNTEAFF.